Listed below are T cell receptor beta chains from one sample, sequenced in a study of OX40 agonist ivuxolimab in advanced cancers. Assay used: immunoSEQ multiplex PCR; TCRdb lists only in-frame clones, some missing. The sample lists approximately 97,000 clones, less than 90% occurring once. The sample consisted of CD4+ or CD8+ T cells sorted from blood, taken in a trial of the OX40 agonist ivuxolimab. The receptors derive from an adult with an advanced solid tumor such as melanoma, head and neck, liver or kidney cancer. The CDR3 runs from the conserved cysteine through the conserved F or W. The D gene is left open where the match is weak.

j_call: TRBJ1-3
d_call: NA
v_call: TRBV4-2
cdr3_aa: CASSPGSGNTIYF

j_call: TRBJ2-7
d_call: TRBD1
v_call: TRBV5-4
cdr3_aa: CASSHPGQGFYEQYF

j_call: TRBJ2-3
d_call: TRBD2
v_call: TRBV7-9
cdr3_aa: CASSLGTSGRKADTQYF

j_call: TRBJ1-2
d_call: TRBD1
v_call: TRBV5-1
cdr3_aa: CASSQGQINYGYTF

j_call: TRBJ2-3
d_call: TRBD1
v_call: TRBV6-1
cdr3_aa: CASSVDRATDTQYF

j_call: TRBJ2-5
d_call: NA
v_call: TRBV9
cdr3_aa: CASSEGLLGETQYF

j_call: TRBJ1-1
d_call: NA
v_call: TRBV2
cdr3_aa: CASTPGFGARGFAEAFF

j_call: TRBJ1-1
d_call: TRBD1
v_call: TRBV7-8
cdr3_aa: CASSSRTGGDTEAFF

j_call: TRBJ2-7
d_call: NA
v_call: TRBV11-2
cdr3_aa: CASSLLQGSGEQYF

j_call: TRBJ1-3
d_call: TRBD1
v_call: TRBV6-5
cdr3_aa: CASSYDRVEAGNTIYF

j_call: TRBJ2-5
d_call: TRBD1
v_call: TRBV30
cdr3_aa: CAWSGGQGLETQYF

j_call: TRBJ1-1
d_call: TRBD1
v_call: TRBV4-3
cdr3_aa: CASSQEGDRGNTEAFF

j_call: TRBJ1-4
d_call: TRBD1
v_call: TRBV6-6
cdr3_aa: CASTTGGRHEKLFF

j_call: TRBJ1-1
d_call: NA
v_call: TRBV30
cdr3_aa: CAWTGQTSTEAFF

j_call: TRBJ1-6
d_call: NA
v_call: TRBV5-1
cdr3_aa: CASSLEQGWNSPLHF

j_call: TRBJ1-2
d_call: NA
v_call: TRBV7-9
cdr3_aa: CASSLAALGNYGYTF

j_call: TRBJ1-1
d_call: NA
v_call: TRBV7-6
cdr3_aa: CASSLGTGQTEAFF

j_call: TRBJ2-1
d_call: NA
v_call: TRBV6-5
cdr3_aa: CASSYSNGGYNEQFF

j_call: TRBJ1-6
d_call: NA
v_call: TRBV6-5
cdr3_aa: CASSYDRGSPLHF

j_call: TRBJ2-2
d_call: TRBD2
v_call: TRBV6-1
cdr3_aa: CASSVTSGSTGELFF

j_call: TRBJ1-5
d_call: TRBD1
v_call: TRBV2
cdr3_aa: CASRTGGGQPQHF

j_call: TRBJ2-7
d_call: TRBD1
v_call: TRBV5-8
cdr3_aa: CASSLGQGAYEQYF

j_call: TRBJ1-3
d_call: TRBD1
v_call: TRBV7-9
cdr3_aa: CASSFPRGQGAFSGNTIYF

j_call: TRBJ1-2
d_call: NA
v_call: TRBV5-4
cdr3_aa: CASSLDQTNYGYTF

j_call: TRBJ1-1
d_call: NA
v_call: TRBV7-3
cdr3_aa: CASSGNTEAFF

j_call: TRBJ2-1
d_call: NA
v_call: TRBV15
cdr3_aa: CATSRDRGNEQFF

j_call: TRBJ1-5
d_call: TRBD1
v_call: TRBV27
cdr3_aa: CASSFRQGWSNQPQHF

j_call: TRBJ2-3
d_call: NA
v_call: TRBV9
cdr3_aa: CASSVWGETGTVGGADTQYF

j_call: TRBJ2-1
d_call: TRBD1
v_call: TRBV27
cdr3_aa: CASSFGTGDNEQFF

j_call: TRBJ1-5
d_call: TRBD1
v_call: TRBV27
cdr3_aa: CASSHRGYSNQPQHF

j_call: TRBJ1-4
d_call: NA
v_call: TRBV4-2
cdr3_aa: CASSLGATNEKLFF

j_call: TRBJ1-1
d_call: TRBD1
v_call: TRBV5-1
cdr3_aa: CASSFEGAPITEAFF

j_call: TRBJ1-1
d_call: NA
v_call: TRBV7-6
cdr3_aa: CASSRGGTEAFF

j_call: TRBJ1-1
d_call: NA
v_call: TRBV13
cdr3_aa: CASSPRDGRQAFF

j_call: TRBJ2-1
d_call: TRBD2
v_call: TRBV11-2
cdr3_aa: CASSYTSGNYNEQFF

j_call: TRBJ1-3
d_call: NA
v_call: TRBV5-4
cdr3_aa: CASSLSTGHGNTIYF

j_call: TRBJ2-1
d_call: TRBD1
v_call: TRBV7-7
cdr3_aa: CASSPRQGRGNEQFF

j_call: TRBJ1-3
d_call: NA
v_call: TRBV28
cdr3_aa: CASSLEATGNTIYF

j_call: TRBJ1-6
d_call: TRBD1
v_call: TRBV2
cdr3_aa: CASGQGVPHSPLHF

j_call: TRBJ2-1
d_call: NA
v_call: TRBV11-2
cdr3_aa: CASSLSTGEQFF

j_call: TRBJ2-7
d_call: TRBD2
v_call: TRBV9
cdr3_aa: CASSVGVSGRAGVYEQYF

j_call: TRBJ2-5
d_call: NA
v_call: TRBV19
cdr3_aa: CASSIGLQETQYF

j_call: TRBJ2-1
d_call: TRBD2
v_call: TRBV7-8
cdr3_aa: CASSPSGTTYNEQFF

j_call: TRBJ2-1
d_call: NA
v_call: TRBV10-2
cdr3_aa: CASSNSQREKRNEQFF

j_call: TRBJ1-4
d_call: NA
v_call: TRBV30
cdr3_aa: CAWSARNLNEKLFF

j_call: TRBJ2-7
d_call: TRBD1
v_call: TRBV5-4
cdr3_aa: CASSLGQGQGSYEQYF

j_call: TRBJ2-3
d_call: NA
v_call: TRBV7-2
cdr3_aa: CASSLGLEADTQYF

j_call: TRBJ2-7
d_call: TRBD2
v_call: TRBV19
cdr3_aa: CASSMRRETREQYF

j_call: TRBJ2-7
d_call: NA
v_call: TRBV5-1
cdr3_aa: CASSLLGTYEQYF

j_call: TRBJ1-4
d_call: NA
v_call: TRBV5-8
cdr3_aa: CASSFGGEGSNEKLFF

j_call: TRBJ2-7
d_call: NA
v_call: TRBV15
cdr3_aa: CATSRDRLTWDEQYF

j_call: TRBJ2-1
d_call: NA
v_call: TRBV6-5
cdr3_aa: CASSRGPRAALLF

j_call: TRBJ2-7
d_call: NA
v_call: TRBV5-1
cdr3_aa: CASSFLADSYEQYF

j_call: TRBJ2-5
d_call: TRBD2
v_call: TRBV27
cdr3_aa: CASSLFAGVEETQYF

j_call: TRBJ2-5
d_call: NA
v_call: TRBV27
cdr3_aa: CASSSRQLQETQYF